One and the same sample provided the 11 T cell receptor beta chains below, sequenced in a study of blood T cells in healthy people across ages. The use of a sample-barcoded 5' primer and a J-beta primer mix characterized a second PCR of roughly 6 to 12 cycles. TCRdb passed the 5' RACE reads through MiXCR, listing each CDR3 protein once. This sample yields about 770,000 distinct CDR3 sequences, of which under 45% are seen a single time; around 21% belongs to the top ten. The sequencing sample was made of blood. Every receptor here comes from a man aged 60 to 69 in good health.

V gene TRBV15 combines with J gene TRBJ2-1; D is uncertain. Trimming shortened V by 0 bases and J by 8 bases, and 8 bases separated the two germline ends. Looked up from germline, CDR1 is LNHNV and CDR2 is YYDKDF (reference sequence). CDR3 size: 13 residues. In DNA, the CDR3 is TGTGCCACCAGCAGAGACAGTCCTGATGAGCAGTTCTTC. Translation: CATSRDSPDEQFF. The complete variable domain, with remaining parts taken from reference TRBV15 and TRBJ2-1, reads DAMVIQNPRYQVTQFGKPVTLSCSQTLNHNVMYWYQQKSSQAPKLLFHYYDKDFNNEADTPDNFQSRRPNTSFCFLDIRSPGLGDTAMYLCATSRDSPDEQFFGPGTRLTVL.

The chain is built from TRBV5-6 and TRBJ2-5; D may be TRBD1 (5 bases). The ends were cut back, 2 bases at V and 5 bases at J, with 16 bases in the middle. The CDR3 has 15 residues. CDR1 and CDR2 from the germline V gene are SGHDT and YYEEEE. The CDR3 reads CASSLSTTGRETQYF. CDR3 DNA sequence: TGTGCCAGCAGCTTAAGCACCACAGGAAGGGAGACCCAGTACTTC.

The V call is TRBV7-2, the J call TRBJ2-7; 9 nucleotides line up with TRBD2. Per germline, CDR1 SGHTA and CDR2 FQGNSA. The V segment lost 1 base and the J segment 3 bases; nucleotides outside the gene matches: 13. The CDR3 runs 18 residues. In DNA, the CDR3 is TGTGCCAGCAGCTTAGTTGAATCTCTGAGCGGGGGGCACTACGAGCAGTACTTC. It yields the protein CASSLVESLSGGHYEQYF.

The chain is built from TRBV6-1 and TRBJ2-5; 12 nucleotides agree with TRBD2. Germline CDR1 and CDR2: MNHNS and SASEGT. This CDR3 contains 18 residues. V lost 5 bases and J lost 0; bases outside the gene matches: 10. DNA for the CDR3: TGTGCCAGCAGTACCAGACTAGCGGGGGTTAAGTACCAAGAGACCCAGTACTTC. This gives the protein CASSTRLAGVKYQETQYF.

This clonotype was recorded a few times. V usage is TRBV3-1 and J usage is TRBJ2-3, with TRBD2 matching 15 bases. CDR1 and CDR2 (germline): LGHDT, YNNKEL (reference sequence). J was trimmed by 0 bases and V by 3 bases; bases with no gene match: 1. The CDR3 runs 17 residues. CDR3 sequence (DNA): TGTGCCAGCAGCCAGGGACTAGCGGGGGGCAGCACAGATACGCAGTATTTT. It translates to CASSQGLAGGSTDTQYF.

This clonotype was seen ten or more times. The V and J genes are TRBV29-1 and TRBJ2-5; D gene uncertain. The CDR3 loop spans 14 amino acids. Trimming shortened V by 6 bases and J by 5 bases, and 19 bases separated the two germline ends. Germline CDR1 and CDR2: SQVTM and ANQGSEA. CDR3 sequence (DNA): TGCAGCGTCACCCAGGAGATAGAGAGGGAGACCCAGTACTTC. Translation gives CSVTQEIERETQYF.

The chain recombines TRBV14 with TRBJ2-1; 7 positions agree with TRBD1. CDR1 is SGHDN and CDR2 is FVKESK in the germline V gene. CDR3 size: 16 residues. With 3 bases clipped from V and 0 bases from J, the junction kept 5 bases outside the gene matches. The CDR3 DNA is TGTGCCAGCAGCCACTTGACAGGGAGCTCCTACAATGAGCAGTTCTTC. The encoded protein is CASSHLTGSSYNEQFF.

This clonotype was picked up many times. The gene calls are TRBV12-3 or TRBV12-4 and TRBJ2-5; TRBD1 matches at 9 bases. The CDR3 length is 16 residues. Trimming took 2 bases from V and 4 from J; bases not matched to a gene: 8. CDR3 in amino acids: CASSLLQGAGRETQYF. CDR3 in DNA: TGTGCCAGCAGTTTACTACAGGGGGCCGGTCGAGAGACCCAGTACTTC.

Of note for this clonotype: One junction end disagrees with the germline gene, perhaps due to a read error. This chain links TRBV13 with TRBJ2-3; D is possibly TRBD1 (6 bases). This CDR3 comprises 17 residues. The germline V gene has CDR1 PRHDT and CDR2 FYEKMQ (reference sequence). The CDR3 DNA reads TGTGCCAGCAGCCTAGGACAGCAACCCTTTAGCACAGATACGCAGTATTTT. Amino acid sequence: CASSLGQQPFSTDTQYF.

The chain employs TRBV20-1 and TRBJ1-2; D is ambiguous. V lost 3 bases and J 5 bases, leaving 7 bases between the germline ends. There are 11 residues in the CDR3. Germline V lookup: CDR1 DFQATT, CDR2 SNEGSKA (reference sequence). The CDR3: CSASPLYGYTF. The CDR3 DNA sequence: TGCAGTGCTAGTCCCCTGTATGGCTACACCTTC.

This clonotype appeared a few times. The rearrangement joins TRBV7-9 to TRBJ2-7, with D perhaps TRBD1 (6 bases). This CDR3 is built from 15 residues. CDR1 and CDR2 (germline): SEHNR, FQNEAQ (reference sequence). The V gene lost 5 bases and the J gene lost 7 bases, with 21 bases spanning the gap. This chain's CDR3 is CASSPQGLAYNEQYF. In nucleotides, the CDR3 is TGTGCCAGCAGCCCACAGGGTTTGGCCTACAATGAGCAGTACTTC.